A selection of T cell receptor beta chains follows, all from one sample in a study of identifying expanded T cells in peripheral blood. Sequencing was performed with immunoSEQ multiplex PCR; in TCRdb, only in-frame clones are kept and a portion is missing. Altogether about 98,000 clones are present, more than 70% being singletons, with the ten largest covering 13% to 15%. The sequenced sample consisted of blood. All receptors derive from a person between 18 and 70 years old in good health. Each CDR3 is given with its conserved first and last residue. The D gene is left open where the match is weak. Clone size appears in some rows only: once, few, many, or a class for an expanded clone.

V gene	J gene	clone size	CDR3 length	D gene	CDR3 DNA	CDR3 protein
TRBV9	TRBJ1-6	.	13	.	TGTGCCAGCAGCGTAGCATATAATTCACCCCTCCACTTT	CASSVAYNSPLHF
TRBV2	TRBJ1-2	.	15	.	TGTGCCAGCAGTGTTCGGGGGACCGCTTTCTATGGCTACACCTTC	CASSVRGTAFYGYTF
TRBV19	TRBJ2-5	.	15	TRBD2	TGTGCCAGTACCGACGTGCTAGCGGGAAGCGAGACCCAGTACTTC	CASTDVLAGSETQYF
TRBV28	TRBJ1-4	.	18	.	TGTGCCAGCAGCCCGAAGAGCTCTCTTAGAGCAACTAATGAAAAACTGTTTTTT	CASSPKSSLRATNEKLFF
TRBV9	TRBJ1-2	.	16	TRBD1	TGTGCCAGCAGCGTAGAAATCGACAGGGCGGAATATGGCTACACCTTC	CASSVEIDRAEYGYTF
TRBV28	TRBJ1-1	.	14	.	TGTGCCAGCACCGGTAGGGCCCCAGGCACTGAAGCTTTCTTT	CASTGRAPGTEAFF
TRBV6-5	TRBJ1-2	.	14	TRBD1	TGTGCCAGCATTCTACGACAGGGATCCTATGGCTACACCTTC	CASILRQGSYGYTF
TRBV7-3	TRBJ2-3	.	16	.	TGTGCCAGCAGCAAGGGACTGCCCGGCTTAACAGATACGCAGTATTTT	CASSKGLPGLTDTQYF
TRBV7-9	TRBJ1-2	.	16	TRBD1	TGTGCCAGCAGCTTAGCCCTCACAGGGGGCTACTATGGCTACACCTTC	CASSLALTGGYYGYTF
TRBV9	TRBJ2-1	.	17	TRBD2	TGTGCCAGCAGCGCCGGGACTAGCGGGAGTTCCTACAATGAGCAGTTCTTC	CASSAGTSGSSYNEQFF
TRBV14	TRBJ1-2	few	14	.	TGTGCCAGCAGCCAAGGTCGGGGTAACTATGGCTACACCTTC	CASSQGRGNYGYTF
TRBV7-2	TRBJ2-2	.	12	.	TGTGCCAGCAGCCTAACCGCCGGGACTTTCTCTTTT	CASSLTAGTFSF
TRBV18	TRBJ2-1	.	17	TRBD1	TGTGCCAGCTCACCAAGGGGAGGACAGGGGGCATACAATGAGCAGTTCTTC	CASSPRGGQGAYNEQFF
TRBV2	TRBJ2-7	.	13	.	TGTGCCAGCAGTGAACCGGGGGCCTACGAGCAGTACTTC	CASSEPGAYEQYF
TRBV28	TRBJ1-1	.	13	.	TGTGCCAGCAGTAAAAACAGGAACACTGAAGCTTTCTTT	CASSKNRNTEAFF
TRBV19	TRBJ1-2	.	14	.	TGTGCCAGTAGTATCTCCGGCAGCATCTATGGCTACACCTTC	CASSISGSIYGYTF
TRBV15	TRBJ2-2	once	17	TRBD2	TGTGCCACCAGCAGAGATTGGAGCGGGGGGAACACCGGGGAGCTGTTTTTT	CATSRDWSGGNTGELFF
TRBV23-1	TRBJ1-1	.	16	TRBD1	TGCGCCAGCAGTCAATCACGCAGGGGGGAAGACACTGAAGCTTTCTTT	CASSQSRRGEDTEAFF
TRBV21-1	TRBJ1-6	.	16	.	TGTGCCAGCAGCAAAAAGGGGGGCCGGAAAAATTCACCCCTCCACTTT	CASSKKGGRKNSPLHF
TRBV30	TRBJ2-7	.	15	TRBD2	TGTGCCTGGGGACGCGGACTAGCCGATTCCTACGAGCAGTACTTC	CAWGRGLADSYEQYF
TRBV5-1	TRBJ2-3	once	15	TRBD2	TGCGCCAGCAGCCAAGAGCGGGGGCTCACAGATACGCAGTATTTT	CASSQERGLTDTQYF
TRBV4-3	TRBJ2-3	.	17	.	TGCGCCAGCAGCCAGAACAGGGCCAGCGGGGGCACAGATACGCAGTATTTT	CASSQNRASGGTDTQYF
TRBV7-2	TRBJ2-1	.	16	TRBD2	TGTGCCAGCAGCTTAGTTACTAGCGGGATTTACAATGAGCAGTTCTTC	CASSLVTSGIYNEQFF
TRBV7-3	TRBJ2-3	.	14	TRBD1	TGTGCCAGCAGCTTCCAGGGGGTAAGAGATACGCAGTATTTT	CASSFQGVRDTQYF
TRBV25-1	TRBJ1-3	.	17	.	TGTGCCAGCAGTGATTCGGGACCTCTTATCTCTGGAAACACCATATATTTT	CASSDSGPLISGNTIYF